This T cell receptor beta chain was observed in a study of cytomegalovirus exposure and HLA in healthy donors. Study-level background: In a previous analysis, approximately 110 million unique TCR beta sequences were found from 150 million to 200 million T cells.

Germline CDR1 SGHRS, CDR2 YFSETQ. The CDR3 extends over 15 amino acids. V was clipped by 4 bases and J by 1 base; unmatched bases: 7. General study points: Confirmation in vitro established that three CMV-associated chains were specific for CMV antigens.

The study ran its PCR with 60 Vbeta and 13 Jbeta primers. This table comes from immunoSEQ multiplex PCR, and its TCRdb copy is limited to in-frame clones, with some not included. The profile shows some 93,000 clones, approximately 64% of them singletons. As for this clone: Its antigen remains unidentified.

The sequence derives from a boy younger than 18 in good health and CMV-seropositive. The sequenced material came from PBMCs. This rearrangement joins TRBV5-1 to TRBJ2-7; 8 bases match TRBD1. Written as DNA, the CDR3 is TGCGCCAGCAGCCCATCGCGGACAGGGTCCTACGAGCAGTACTTC. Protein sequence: CASSPSRTGSYEQYF.